The entry below describes one T cell receptor beta chain. At least ten counts were recorded for this clonotype. The antigen it recognizes is unknown. Nothing much larger sits one base from this clone, and base qualities are not available. The TCR beta CDR3 regions were amplified from RNA transcripts. The TCR CDR3 was subjected to a first round of RT-PCR using the HTBI primer set and the Qiagen OneStep RT-PCR kit. A second multiplex PCR round built the libraries, followed by size selection and purification. Sequencing of the libraries was done on an Illumina HiSeq2000 using paired-end 100 bp reads. Processing in the source paper ran as follows. SOAPnuke was used to process the raw data, with reads discarded if the reads contained adapters or uncalled bases, had a mean Phred below 15, or lacked an exact constant-primer or identifier match. High-quality paired reads were merged using COPE v1.2.5, and each unique nucleotide sequence was defined as a clonotype. Clonotypes were aligned to IMGT TRBV, TRBD and TRBJ reference segments using MiTCR v1.1. Only V-J combinations with frequency above 0.0001, covering 99% to 99.2% of repertoires, were analysed. The TCS score was defined as the ratio of F50 (clonal expansion) to E x V (chaos), calculated using BLOSUM62-based TCRdist between CDR3 peptides within each V-J. Welch's t-statistics and random forest reduced 514 V-J features to 13, which were used in a naive Bayes classifier (R e1071). TCRdb applied fastp at Q25 and MiXCR to the public reads, then kept only in-frame beta chains. Each entry is one CDR3 protein sequence, shown with its most common DNA and genes. The V and J calls and clone size are TCRdb's, not the authors'. The sample table shows some 550,000 distinct CDR3 sequences, and about 20% are seen once. Of the sample, approximately 25% falls within the top ten clones.

Including the terminal cysteine and phenylalanine, the CDR3 comprises 11 residues. Only CDR3 DNA remains: 33 bases, in frame from the first base. The trim is 5 bases for V and 1 base for J, with a gap of 5 bases between the germline ends. CDR1 and CDR2 are read off the germline V gene (reference sequence) as GTSNPN and SVGIG. This specimen belongs to a study of T cells in Graves' hyperthyroidism and ophthalmopathy (dated by TCRdb to between 2019 and 2020). About the investigation overall: Peripheral blood samples were taken at initial diagnosis, before any treatment was given. A discovery cohort of fewer than 110 patients, roughly 45 with Graves' ophthalmopathy and about 58 with stable Graves' hyperthyroidism, was used to find distinguishing TCR V-J signatures. An independent validation cohort of around 19 hyperthyroidism patients and 17 patients who later progressed to ophthalmopathy tested prospective prediction of ophthalmopathy. For training and testing, the 100 or so patients in the discovery cohort were randomly divided in a 7:3 ratio. The study also compared thyroid tissue and blood T-cell repertoires from roughly six Graves' hyperthyroidism patients. Once sampling was done, hyperthyroidism patients were given methimazole at a starting dose of 30 mg daily, whereas ophthalmopathy patients were given high-dose intravenous methylprednisolone. According to the paper, TCR Vbeta CDR3 sequencing was carried out on approximately 140 peripheral blood samples, which came from around 43 ophthalmopathy, about 75 hyperthyroidism and roughly 17 progressor patients. Study-wide findings and limitations: Ophthalmopathy was separated from stable hyperthyroidism by a 13 V-J signature model, with approximately 86% sensitivity and roughly 81% specificity obtained in cross-validation and 80%/75% obtained in testing. Most expanded thyroid clonotypes (frequency above 0.001) were also detected in blood, suggesting blood repertoires may reflect thyroid immune responses. No statistical method was used to fix the sample size in advance, and group allocation was not hidden from the investigators. In validation, the model predicted progression to ophthalmopathy with over 65% sensitivity and less than 75% specificity, a median of approximately 6.5 months before onset.

Stable Graves' hyperthyroidism was defined as the absence of progression to ophthalmopathy over 18 months of follow-up. The hyperthyroidism patients were between 18 and 65 years old and newly diagnosed, with a disease duration of less than 2 months. Any patient with an uncontrolled infection, another autoimmune disease, pregnancy or lactation was excluded. Diagnoses were established on the basis of clinical symptoms, serum thyroxine and TRAb, thyroid ultrasound, and orbital computed tomography. PBMCs were separated from roughly 10 ml of fresh peripheral blood using Ficoll-Paque density gradient centrifugation. Total RNA was extracted with Trizol reagent, and quality was checked on an Agilent 2100 Bioanalyzer.

This TCR was recovered from a man between 18 and 35 years old with Graves' hyperthyroidism. The rearranged segments are TRBV30 and TRBJ2-5; the D gene identity is not certain. Specimen: blood. The CDR3 reads CAWGPQETQYF. The bases are TGTGCCTGGGGACCCCAAGAGACCCAGTACTTC. The full variable domain, completed from the reference TRBV30 and TRBJ2-5 proteins outside the CDR3, reads SQTIHQWPATLVQPVGSPLSLECTVEGTSNPNLYWYRQAAGRGLQLLFYSVGIGQISSEVPQNLSASRPQDRQFILSSKKLLLSDSGFYLCAWGPQETQYFGPGTRLLVL.